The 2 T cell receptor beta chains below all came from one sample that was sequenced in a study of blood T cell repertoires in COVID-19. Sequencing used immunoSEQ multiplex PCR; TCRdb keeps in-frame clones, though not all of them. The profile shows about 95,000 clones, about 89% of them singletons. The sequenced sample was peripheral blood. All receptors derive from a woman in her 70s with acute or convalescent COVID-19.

The CDR3 sequence is CASSYSGGLDNQPQHF. The CDR3 region has the DNA TGTGCCAGCAGTTACTCGGGGGGGTTAGACAATCAGCCCCAGCATTTT. This sequence joins TRBV6-6 and TRBJ1-5, with a weak D call TRBD1 (5 bases). The CDR3 extends over 16 amino acids. V was pared by 0 bases and J by 3 bases, with 12 bases between. Germline assignment: CDR1 MNHNY and CDR2 SVGAGI (reference sequence).

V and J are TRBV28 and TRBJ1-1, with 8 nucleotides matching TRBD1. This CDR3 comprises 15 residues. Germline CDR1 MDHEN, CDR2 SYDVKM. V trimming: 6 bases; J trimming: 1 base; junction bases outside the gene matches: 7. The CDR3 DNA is TGTGCCAGCAGACCGACAGGGGTTCAGAACACTGAAGCTTTCTTT. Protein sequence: CASRPTGVQNTEAFF.